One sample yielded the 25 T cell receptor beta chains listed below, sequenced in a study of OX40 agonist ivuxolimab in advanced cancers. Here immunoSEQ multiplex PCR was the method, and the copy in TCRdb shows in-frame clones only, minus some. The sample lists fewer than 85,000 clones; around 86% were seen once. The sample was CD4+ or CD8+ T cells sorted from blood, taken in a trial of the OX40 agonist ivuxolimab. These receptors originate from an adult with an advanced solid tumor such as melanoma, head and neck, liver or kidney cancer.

In DNA, the CDR3 is TGTGCCAGCAGCTTAGGCCAGGGCTATTCCTACAATGAGCAGTTCTTC. This sequence encodes CASSLGQGYSYNEQFF. The J gene is TRBJ2-1, the V gene TRBV7-9, with D perhaps matching TRBD1 (5 bases). Germline CDR1 SEHNR, CDR2 FQNEAQ (reference sequence). The germline V and J ends were trimmed by 1 base and 1 base, with 11 bases remaining between them. The CDR3 sequence is 16 residues long.

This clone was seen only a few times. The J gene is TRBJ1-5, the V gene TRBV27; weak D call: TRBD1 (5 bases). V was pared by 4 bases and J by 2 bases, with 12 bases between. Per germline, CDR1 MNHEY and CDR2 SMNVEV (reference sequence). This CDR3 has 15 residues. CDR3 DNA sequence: TGTGCCAGCAGTTCCAATTGGGACGGCAATCAGCCCCAGCATTTT. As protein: CASSSNWDGNQPQHF.

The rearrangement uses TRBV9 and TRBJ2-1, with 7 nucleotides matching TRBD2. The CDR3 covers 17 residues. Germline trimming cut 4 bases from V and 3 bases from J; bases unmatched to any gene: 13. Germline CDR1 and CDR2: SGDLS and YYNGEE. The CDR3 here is CASSPSGRLADYNEQFF. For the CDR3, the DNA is TGTGCCAGCAGCCCAAGCGGACGGCTAGCGGACTACAATGAGCAGTTCTTC.

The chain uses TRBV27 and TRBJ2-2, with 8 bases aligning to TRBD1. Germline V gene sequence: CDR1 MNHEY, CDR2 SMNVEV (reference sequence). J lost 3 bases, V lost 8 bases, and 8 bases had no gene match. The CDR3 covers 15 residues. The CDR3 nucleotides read TGTGCCAGCGCTACCGGGACAGGTTACACCGGGGAGCTGTTTTTT. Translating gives CASATGTGYTGELFF.

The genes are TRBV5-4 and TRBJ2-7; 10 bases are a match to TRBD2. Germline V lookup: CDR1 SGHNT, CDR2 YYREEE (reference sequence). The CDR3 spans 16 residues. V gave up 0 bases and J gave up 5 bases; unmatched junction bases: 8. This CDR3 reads CASSLARLAGVHEQYF. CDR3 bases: TGTGCCAGCAGCTTGGCAAGGCTAGCGGGAGTCCACGAGCAGTACTTC. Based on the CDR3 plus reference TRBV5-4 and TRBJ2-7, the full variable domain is ETGVTQSPTHLIKTRGQQVTLRCSSQSGHNTVSWYQQALGQGPQFIFQYYREEENGRGNFPPRFSGLQFPNYSSELNVNALELDDSALYLCASSLARLAGVHEQYFGPGTRLTVT.

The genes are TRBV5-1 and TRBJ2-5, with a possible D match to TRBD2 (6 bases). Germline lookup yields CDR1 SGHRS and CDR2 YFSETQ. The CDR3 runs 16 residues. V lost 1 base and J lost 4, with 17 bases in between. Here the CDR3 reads CASSLTPGPGGETQYF. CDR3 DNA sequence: TGCGCCAGCAGCTTGACTCCCGGGCCCGGGGGAGAGACCCAGTACTTC.

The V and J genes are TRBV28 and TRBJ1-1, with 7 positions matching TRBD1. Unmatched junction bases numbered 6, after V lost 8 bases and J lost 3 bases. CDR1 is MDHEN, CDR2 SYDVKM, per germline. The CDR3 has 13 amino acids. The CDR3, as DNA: TGTGCCAGCTACCTTACAGGGGACACTGAAGCTTTCTTT. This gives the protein CASYLTGDTEAFF.

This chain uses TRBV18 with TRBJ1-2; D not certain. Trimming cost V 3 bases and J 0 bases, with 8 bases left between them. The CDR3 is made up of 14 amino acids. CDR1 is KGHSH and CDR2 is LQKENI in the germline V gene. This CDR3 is CASSPWPSNYGYTF. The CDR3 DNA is TGTGCCAGCTCACCGTGGCCATCTAACTATGGCTACACCTTC.

The CDR3 reads CASTLTGSGNTIYF. CDR3 DNA sequence: TGTGCCAGCACCTTGACAGGCTCTGGAAACACCATATATTTT. The genes are TRBV2 and TRBJ1-3, with D perhaps TRBD1 (6 bases). The ends were cut back, 7 bases at V and 0 bases at J, with 10 bases in the middle. The germline V gene encodes CDR1 SNHLY and CDR2 FYNNEI. This CDR3 comprises 14 residues.

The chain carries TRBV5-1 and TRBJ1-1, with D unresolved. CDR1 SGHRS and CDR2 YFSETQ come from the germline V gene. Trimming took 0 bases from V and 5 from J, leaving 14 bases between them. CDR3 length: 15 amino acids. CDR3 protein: CASSLDYSSRTEAFF. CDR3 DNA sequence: TGCGCCAGCAGCTTGGACTATAGTAGCAGGACTGAAGCTTTCTTT.

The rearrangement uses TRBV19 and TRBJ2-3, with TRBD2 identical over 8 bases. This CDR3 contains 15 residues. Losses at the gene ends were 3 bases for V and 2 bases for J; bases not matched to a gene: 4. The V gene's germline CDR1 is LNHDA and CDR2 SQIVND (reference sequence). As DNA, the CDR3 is TGTGCCAGTAGTATGGGAGCGGGAGCCACAGATACGCAGTATTTT. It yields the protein CASSMGAGATDTQYF.

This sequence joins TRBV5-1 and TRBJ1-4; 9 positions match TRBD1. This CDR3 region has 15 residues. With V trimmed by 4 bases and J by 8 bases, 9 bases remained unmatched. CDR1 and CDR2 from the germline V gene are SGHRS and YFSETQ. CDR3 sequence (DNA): TGCGCCAGCAGCCCCCTGGGGACAGGGATGGAAAAACTGTTTTTT. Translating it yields CASSPLGTGMEKLFF.

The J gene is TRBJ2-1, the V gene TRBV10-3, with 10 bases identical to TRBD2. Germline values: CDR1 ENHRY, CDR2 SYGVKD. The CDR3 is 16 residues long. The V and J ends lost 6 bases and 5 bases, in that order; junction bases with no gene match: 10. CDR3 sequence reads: CAIRGFTSGNNNEQFF. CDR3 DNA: TGTGCCATCAGGGGATTTACTAGCGGGAACAACAATGAGCAGTTCTTC.

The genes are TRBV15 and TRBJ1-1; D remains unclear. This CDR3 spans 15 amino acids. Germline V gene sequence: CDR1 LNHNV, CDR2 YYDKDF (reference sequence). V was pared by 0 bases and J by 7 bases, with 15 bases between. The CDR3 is CATSREFLGKGEAFF. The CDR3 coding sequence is TGTGCCACCAGCAGAGAATTCCTAGGAAAGGGTGAAGCTTTCTTT.

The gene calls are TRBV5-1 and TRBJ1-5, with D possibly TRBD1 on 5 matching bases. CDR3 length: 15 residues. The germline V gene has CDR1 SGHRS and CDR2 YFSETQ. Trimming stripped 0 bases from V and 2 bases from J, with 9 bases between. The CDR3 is CASSLAGRRNQPQHF. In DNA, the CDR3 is TGCGCCAGCAGCTTGGCAGGGCGCCGCAATCAGCCCCAGCATTTT.

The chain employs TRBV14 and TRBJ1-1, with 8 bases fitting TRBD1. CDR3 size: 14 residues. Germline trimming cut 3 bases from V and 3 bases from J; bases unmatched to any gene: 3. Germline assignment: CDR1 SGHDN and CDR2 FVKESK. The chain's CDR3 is CASSHRGPYTEAFF. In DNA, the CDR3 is TGTGCCAGCAGCCACAGGGGGCCTTACACTGAAGCTTTCTTT.

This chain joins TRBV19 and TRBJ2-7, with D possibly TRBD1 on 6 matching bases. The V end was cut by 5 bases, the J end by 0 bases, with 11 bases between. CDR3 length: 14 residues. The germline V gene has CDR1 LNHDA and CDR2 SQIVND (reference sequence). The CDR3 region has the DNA TGTGCCAGTAGTGGACGGGACACCTCCTACGAGCAGTACTTC. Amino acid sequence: CASSGRDTSYEQYF.

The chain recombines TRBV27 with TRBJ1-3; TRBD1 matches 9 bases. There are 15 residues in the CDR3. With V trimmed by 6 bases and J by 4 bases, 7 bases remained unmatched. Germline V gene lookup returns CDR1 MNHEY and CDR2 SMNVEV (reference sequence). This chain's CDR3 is CASRSQGALGNTIYF. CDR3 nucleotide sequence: TGTGCCAGCAGATCACAGGGGGCGCTGGGAAACACCATATATTTT.

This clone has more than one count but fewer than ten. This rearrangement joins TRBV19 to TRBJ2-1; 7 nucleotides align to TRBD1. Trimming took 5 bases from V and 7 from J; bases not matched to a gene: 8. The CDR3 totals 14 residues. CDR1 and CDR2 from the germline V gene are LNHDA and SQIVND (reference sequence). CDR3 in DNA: TGTGCCAGTAGTGTCCAGGGGGTTGTGAATGAGCAGTTCTTC. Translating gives CASSVQGVVNEQFF.

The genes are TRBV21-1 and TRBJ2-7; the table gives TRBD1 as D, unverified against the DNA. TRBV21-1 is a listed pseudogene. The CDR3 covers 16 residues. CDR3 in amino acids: CASSKTLRGQTYEQYF. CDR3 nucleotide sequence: TGTGCCAGCAGCAAAACCCTAAGGGGACAGACCTACGAGCAGTACTTC.

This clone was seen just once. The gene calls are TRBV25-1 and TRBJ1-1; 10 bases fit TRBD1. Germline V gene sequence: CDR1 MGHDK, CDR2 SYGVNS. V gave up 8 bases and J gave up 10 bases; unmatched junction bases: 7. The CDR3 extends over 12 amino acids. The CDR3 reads CASHRGTGAAFF. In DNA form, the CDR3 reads TGTGCCAGCCACAGAGGGACAGGGGCAGCTTTCTTT.

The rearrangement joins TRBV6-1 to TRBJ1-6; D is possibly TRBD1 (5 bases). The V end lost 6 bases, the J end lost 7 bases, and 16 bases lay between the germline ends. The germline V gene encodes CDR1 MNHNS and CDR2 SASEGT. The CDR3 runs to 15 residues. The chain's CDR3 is CASRGTGFGNSPLHF. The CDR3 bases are TGTGCCAGCAGGGGGACGGGGTTCGGGAATTCACCCCTCCACTTT.

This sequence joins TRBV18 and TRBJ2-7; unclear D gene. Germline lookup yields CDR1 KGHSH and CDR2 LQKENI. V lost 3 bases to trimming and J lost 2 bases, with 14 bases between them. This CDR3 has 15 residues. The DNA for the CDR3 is TGTGCCAGCTCACCGTCCCAAGGGAATCCCTACGAGCAGTACTTC. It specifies CASSPSQGNPYEQYF.

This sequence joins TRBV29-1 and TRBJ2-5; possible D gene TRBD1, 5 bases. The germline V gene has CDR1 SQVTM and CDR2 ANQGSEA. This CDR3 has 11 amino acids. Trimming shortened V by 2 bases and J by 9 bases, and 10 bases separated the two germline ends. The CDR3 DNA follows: TGCAGCGTTGAATATAAGGGGCCCCAGTACTTC. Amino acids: CSVEYKGPQYF.

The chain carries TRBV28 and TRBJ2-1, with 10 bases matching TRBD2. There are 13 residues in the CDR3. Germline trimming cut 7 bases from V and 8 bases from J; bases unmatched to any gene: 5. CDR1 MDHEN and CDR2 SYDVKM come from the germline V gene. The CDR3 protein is CASTSGGLDEQFF. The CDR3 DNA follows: TGTGCCAGCACTAGCGGGGGTTTGGATGAGCAGTTCTTC.